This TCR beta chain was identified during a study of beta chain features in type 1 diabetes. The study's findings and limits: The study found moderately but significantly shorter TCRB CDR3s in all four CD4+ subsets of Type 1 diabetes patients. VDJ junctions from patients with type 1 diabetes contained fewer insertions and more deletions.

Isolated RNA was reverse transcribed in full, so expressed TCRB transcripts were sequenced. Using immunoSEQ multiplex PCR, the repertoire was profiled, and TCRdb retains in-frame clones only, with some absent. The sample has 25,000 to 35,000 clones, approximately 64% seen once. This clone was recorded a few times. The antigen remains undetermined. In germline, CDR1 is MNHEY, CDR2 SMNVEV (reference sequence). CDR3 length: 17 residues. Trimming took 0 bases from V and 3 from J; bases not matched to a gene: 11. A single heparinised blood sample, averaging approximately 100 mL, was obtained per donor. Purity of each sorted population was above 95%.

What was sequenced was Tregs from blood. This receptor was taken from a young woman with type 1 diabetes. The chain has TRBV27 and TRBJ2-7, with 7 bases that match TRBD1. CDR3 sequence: CASSLSARGIDSYEQYF. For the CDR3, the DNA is TGTGCCAGCAGTTTATCCGCCAGGGGGATAGACAGCTACGAGCAGTACTTC.